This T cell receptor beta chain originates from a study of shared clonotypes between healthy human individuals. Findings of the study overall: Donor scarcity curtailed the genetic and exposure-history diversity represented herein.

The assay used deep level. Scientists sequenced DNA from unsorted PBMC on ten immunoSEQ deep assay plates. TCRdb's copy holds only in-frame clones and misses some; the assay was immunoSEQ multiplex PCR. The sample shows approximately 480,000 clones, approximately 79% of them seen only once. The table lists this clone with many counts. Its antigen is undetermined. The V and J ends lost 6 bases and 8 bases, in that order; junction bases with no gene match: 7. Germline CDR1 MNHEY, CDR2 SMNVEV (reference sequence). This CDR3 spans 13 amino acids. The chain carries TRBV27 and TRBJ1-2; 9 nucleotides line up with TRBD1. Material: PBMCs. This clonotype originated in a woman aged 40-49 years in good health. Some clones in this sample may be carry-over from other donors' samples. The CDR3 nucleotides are TGTGCCAGCAGCCACGGGACAGGGAAAGGCTACACCTTC. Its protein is CASSHGTGKGYTF.